Presented here are 24 T cell receptor beta chains from one specimen sequenced in a study of blood T cell repertoires in COVID-19. Sequencing was performed with immunoSEQ multiplex PCR; in TCRdb, only in-frame clones are kept and a portion is missing. The repertoire consists of over 150,000 clones, with approximately 79% occurring once and the leading ten covering less than 30%. Sequencing was carried out using peripheral blood. All receptors derive from a woman in her 70s with acute or convalescent COVID-19.

This clone was seen just once. CDR3 residues: CASGLWLAGLDTGELFF. DNA for the CDR3: TGTGCTAGTGGTTTGTGGCTAGCGGGTCTAGACACCGGGGAGCTGTTTTTT. The chain couples TRBV12-5 to TRBJ2-2; 8 bases are shared with TRBD2. The CDR3 is 17 amino acids. CDR1 and CDR2 (germline): LGHNT, FRNRAP. V shed 2 bases and J 3 bases; nucleotides not matched to a gene: 8.

Turning to this clone: Its ends do not fully match the called genes, so a read error is possible. The chain recombines TRBV27 with TRBJ1-2; 7 bases fit TRBD1. Germline CDR1 MNHEY, CDR2 SMNVEV (reference sequence). The length of the CDR3 is 13 residues. The CDR3 DNA is TGTGCCAGCCGTTTCCTACAGGGGCATGGCTACACCTTC. As protein: CASRFLQGHGYTF.

A single count supports this clone. The chain employs TRBV4-1 and TRBJ1-4, with 10 bases identical to TRBD1. V lost 5 bases and J lost 6; bases outside the gene matches: 6. Germline V gene data show CDR1 as MGHRA and CDR2 as YSYEKL. This CDR3 region has 15 residues. CDR3 bases: TGCGCCAGCAGCAACGGACAGGGGGTAGATGAAAAACTGTTTTTT. Translation: CASSNGQGVDEKLFF.

The rearrangement joins TRBV11-2 to TRBJ2-1; D gene uncertain. Germline values: CDR1 SGHAT, CDR2 FQNNGV. Trimming took off 5 bases at V and 9 bases at J, with 11 bases between the two ends. The CDR3 has 12 residues. The CDR3 protein is CASSPLFGEQFF. CDR3 coding DNA: TGTGCCAGCAGCCCGCTGTTCGGTGAGCAGTTCTTC.

The chain joins TRBV11-2 to TRBJ1-5; unclear D gene. Germline CDR1 and CDR2: SGHAT and FQNNGV. This CDR3 is built from 15 residues. Trimming shortened V by 5 bases and J by 4 bases, and 15 bases separated the two germline ends. The CDR3 DNA sequence: TGTGCCAGCAGCACCTCCGGCCAGCGAAATCAGCCCCAGCATTTT. This sequence encodes CASSTSGQRNQPQHF.

This clone was found once. The chain recombines TRBV2 with TRBJ2-1; 8 bases are shared with TRBD1. The CDR3 runs 15 residues. V gave up 9 bases and J gave up 5 bases; unmatched junction bases: 12. Germline loops: CDR1 SNHLY, CDR2 FYNNEI. CDR3: CASSPAGTGHNEQFF. CDR3 coding DNA: TGTGCCAGTAGTCCAGCAGGGACAGGTCACAATGAGCAGTTCTTC.

The chain carries TRBV3-1 (or the pseudogene TRBV3-2) and TRBJ2-5; D perhaps matches TRBD1 (6 bases). V gave up 1 base and J gave up 4 bases, with 10 bases separating them. This CDR3 comprises 14 residues. Germline values: CDR1 LGHDT, CDR2 YNNKEL (reference sequence). The CDR3, as DNA: TGTGCCAGCAGCCAAGCTTTAGGGGGAGAGACCCAGTACTTC. Protein product: CASSQALGGETQYF.

Notes on this clone: At the DNA level, this CDR3 is encoded by other sequences in the same sample as well. The rearrangement links TRBV19 to TRBJ1-1; D is unclear. The CDR3 contains 12 residues. Germline lookup yields CDR1 LNHDA and CDR2 SQIVND (reference sequence). Trimming took off 4 bases at V and 4 bases at J, with 7 bases between the two ends. The chain's CDR3 is CASSNWATEAFF. The CDR3 region has the DNA TGTGCCAGTAGTAACTGGGCCACTGAAGCTTTCTTT.

V usage is TRBV19 and J usage is TRBJ1-2; D is ambiguous. Per the germline V gene, CDR1 is LNHDA and CDR2 is SQIVND (reference sequence). The CDR3 loop spans 14 amino acids. Trimming pared 6 bases from V and 0 bases from J, leaving 11 bases between. CDR3 coding DNA: TGTGCCAGTAGGGAATCTAGAGCTAACTATGGCTACACCTTC. The encoded protein is CASRESRANYGYTF.

This clone was found a few times. J is TRBJ2-7 and V is TRBV4-1; no reliable D call. Per germline, CDR1 MGHRA and CDR2 YSYEKL. The V end lost 0 bases, the J end lost 0 bases, and 9 bases lay between the germline ends. The CDR3 covers 15 residues. This chain's CDR3 is CASSQDPAASYEQYF. The CDR3 region has the DNA TGCGCCAGCAGCCAAGATCCGGCGGCCTCCTACGAGCAGTACTTC.

A word on this clone: Germline and junction disagree at one end, which may indicate a read error. This chain links TRBV28 with TRBJ2-1; TRBD2 matches 12 bases. Per germline, CDR1 MDHEN and CDR2 SYDVKM. The CDR3 extends over 19 amino acids. The CDR3 spells CASSFQGLGTSGRPLVRIF. The CDR3 region has the DNA TGTGCCAGCAGTTTCCAGGGGTTGGGCACTAGCGGGAGGCCCCTAGTAAGGATCTTC.

The rearrangement links TRBV7-3 to TRBJ1-6; D is perhaps TRBD1 (6 bases). Germline V lookup: CDR1 SGHTA, CDR2 FQGTGA. The CDR3 loop spans 15 amino acids. The ends were cut back, 2 bases at V and 7 bases at J, with 12 bases in the middle. In DNA, the CDR3 is TGTGCCAGCAGCTTATTGGGAAGGGGGAATTCACCCCTCCACTTT. Its protein product is CASSLLGRGNSPLHF.

V and J are TRBV7-3 and TRBJ1-4, with D uncertain. Deletions cut 0 bases from V and 5 bases from J, with 13 bases between. The length of the CDR3 is 16 residues. Looked up from germline, CDR1 is SGHTA and CDR2 is FQGTGA. The DNA for the CDR3 is TGTGCCAGCAGCTTAACGTCTCGGGTCGAAAATGAAAAACTGTTTTTT. Its translation: CASSLTSRVENEKLFF.

The chain recombines TRBV7-2 with TRBJ1-5; perhaps TRBD1 as D (6 bases). CDR1 and CDR2 (germline): SGHTA, FQGNSA. CDR3 length: 15 residues. Trimming stripped 5 bases from V and 7 bases from J, with 18 bases between. CDR3 protein: CASSTEGGFGQPQHF. The CDR3 DNA sequence: TGTGCCAGCAGCACAGAGGGGGGGTTCGGCCAGCCCCAGCATTTT.

The rearrangement joins TRBV4-1 to TRBJ1-2; D remains unclear. This CDR3 comprises 16 residues. The germline V gene encodes CDR1 MGHRA and CDR2 YSYEKL. V lost 0 bases and J 4 bases, leaving 15 bases between the germline ends. The CDR3 region is CASSQEGEGPGYGYTF. The CDR3 DNA sequence: TGCGCCAGCAGCCAAGAAGGTGAGGGTCCTGGCTATGGCTACACCTTC.

This chain connects TRBV30 to TRBJ1-5, with unresolved D. Trimming cost V 6 bases and J 2 bases, with 11 bases left between them. The CDR3 extends over 13 amino acids. Germline V CDR1 and CDR2: GTSNPN, SVGIG (reference sequence). CDR3: CACESGGNQPQHF. In DNA form, the CDR3 reads TGTGCCTGCGAGTCCGGGGGCAATCAGCCCCAGCATTTT.

V gene TRBV5-4 combines with J gene TRBJ1-2; 9 nucleotides align to TRBD1. CDR1 is SGHNT and CDR2 is YYREEE in the germline V gene (reference sequence). The length of the CDR3 is 15 residues. The V segment lost 0 bases and the J segment 5 bases; nucleotides outside the gene matches: 5. CDR3 protein: CASSLVGQGGYGYTF. The CDR3 DNA sequence: TGTGCCAGCAGCTTGGTGGGACAGGGTGGGTATGGCTACACCTTC.

The rearrangement uses TRBV27 and TRBJ2-2; D is possibly TRBD1 (6 bases). Looked up from germline, CDR1 is MNHEY and CDR2 is SMNVEV (reference sequence). This CDR3 is built from 14 residues. Trimming took off 7 bases at V and 3 bases at J, with 12 bases between the two ends. CDR3 residues: CASKDREHTGELFF. As DNA, the CDR3 is TGTGCCAGCAAGGACAGAGAACACACCGGGGAGCTGTTTTTT.

This clone occurred once. The chain is built from TRBV10-3 and TRBJ1-6; TRBD1 agrees at 10 bases. J was trimmed by 5 bases and V by 6 bases; bases with no gene match: 1. CDR3 length: 14 amino acids. Per germline, CDR1 ENHRY and CDR2 SYGVKD. DNA for the CDR3: TGTGCCATCAGGGGGACAGGGGATAATTCACCCCTCCACTTT. It yields the protein CAIRGTGDNSPLHF.

In this sample, this clone turned up once. The chain couples TRBV18 to TRBJ2-3; TRBD1 aligns across 9 bases. Trimming at V came to 3 bases and at J to 0 bases, leaving 19 bases not matched to a gene. Germline CDR1 is KGHSH and CDR2 is LQKENI. The CDR3 length is 21 residues. The CDR3 loop is CASSPGQGRSRGHYSTDTQYF. CDR3 sequence (DNA): TGTGCCAGCTCACCGGGACAGGGACGGTCGCGGGGACATTATAGCACAGATACGCAGTATTTT.

The chain employs TRBV3-1 (or the pseudogene TRBV3-2) and TRBJ2-5; 7 bases match TRBD1. Losses at the gene ends were 4 bases for V and 2 bases for J; bases not matched to a gene: 16. The CDR3 totals 18 residues. From germline, CDR1 is LGHDT and CDR2 YNNKEL (reference sequence). In DNA form, the CDR3 reads TGTGCCAGCAGCCGCCTCACCTCCGGGACAGCTTTACAAGAGACCCAGTACTTC. It yields the protein CASSRLTSGTALQETQYF.

This clone has a single count. J is TRBJ2-3 and V is TRBV5-1; no definite D call. The germline gives CDR1 SGHRS, CDR2 YFSETQ. The CDR3 length is 13 residues. V gave up 4 bases and J gave up 6 bases, with 12 bases separating them. The CDR3 DNA follows: TGCGCCAGCAGCCCCGAAGTGGAGGATACGCAGTATTTT. It encodes CASSPEVEDTQYF.

The rearrangement links TRBV9 to TRBJ2-7, with TRBD1 as a possible D gene (6 bases). The CDR3 loop spans 14 amino acids. CDR1 is SGDLS, CDR2 YYNGEE, per germline. V was trimmed by 4 bases and J by 2 bases, leaving 13 bases between them. The CDR3 DNA is TGTGCCAGCAGCCCCCTCGACAGGCCCTACGAGCAGTACTTC. It specifies CASSPLDRPYEQYF. Together with reference TRBV9 and TRBJ2-7, the CDR3 gives the full variable domain: DSGVTQTPKHLITATGQRVTLRCSPRSGDLSVYWYQQSLDQGLQFLIQYYNGEERAKGNILERFSAQQFPDLHSELNLSSLELGDSALYFCASSPLDRPYEQYFGPGTRLTVT.

This chain joins TRBV4-2 and TRBJ1-3; weak D call: TRBD1 (6 bases). This CDR3 region has 16 residues. The germline V and J ends were trimmed by 2 bases and 0 bases, with 11 bases remaining between them. In germline, CDR1 is LGHNA, CDR2 YNFKEQ. CDR3 sequence reads: CASSQRGQYSGNTIYF. The CDR3 nucleotides read TGTGCCAGCAGCCAAAGAGGACAGTACTCTGGAAACACCATATATTTT.